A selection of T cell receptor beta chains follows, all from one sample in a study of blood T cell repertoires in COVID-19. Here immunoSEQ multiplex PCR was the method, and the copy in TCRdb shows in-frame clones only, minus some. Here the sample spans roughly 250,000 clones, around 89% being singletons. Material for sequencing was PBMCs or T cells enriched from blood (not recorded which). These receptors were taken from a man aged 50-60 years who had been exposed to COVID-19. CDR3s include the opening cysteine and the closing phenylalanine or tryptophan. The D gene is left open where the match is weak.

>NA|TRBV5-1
CASSLELSAGSNQFF
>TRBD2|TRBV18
CASSPFAGGVTDTQYF
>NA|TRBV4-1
CASSQATPGYGYTF
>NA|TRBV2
CASSELPSSYEQYF
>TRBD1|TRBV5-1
CASSRSGTDYEQYF
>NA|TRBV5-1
CASSLEPQGSTEAFF
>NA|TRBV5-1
CASSLEAGPSGNTIYF
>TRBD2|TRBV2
CASSNRLAGGVTDTQYF
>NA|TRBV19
CASSQGLYGYTF
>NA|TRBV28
CASSLAVYSNQPQHF
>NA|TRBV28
CASTLGHYGYTF
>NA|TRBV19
CASSIRRGGGNSNQPQHF
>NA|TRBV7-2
CASSHDRLNTEAFF
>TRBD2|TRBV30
CAWRGDWGGGDTQYF
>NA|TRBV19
CASRQPPNSPLHF
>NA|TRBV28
CASSFLGATPYGYTF
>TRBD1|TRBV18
CASSPLGQGVGQPQHF
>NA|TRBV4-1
CASSQGLLGRAGYTF
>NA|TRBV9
CASSVVFGGTDTQYF
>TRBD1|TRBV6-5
CASKLTGGDYGYTF
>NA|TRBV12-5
CASGEGYTEAFF
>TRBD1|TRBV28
CASSLHRGSNVDQPQHF
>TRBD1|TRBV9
CASSVFMGQGANEQFF
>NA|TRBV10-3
CAIGVGAGPNEQFF
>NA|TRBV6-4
CASSLEEGGELFF
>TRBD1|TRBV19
CASSAPGTANEKLFF
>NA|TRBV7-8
CASSFYMNTEAFF
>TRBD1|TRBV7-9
CASSQGGRGQPQHF
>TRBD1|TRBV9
CASTQTGGGSPLHF
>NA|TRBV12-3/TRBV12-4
CASSLTRGYTQYF
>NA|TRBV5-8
CASSLTGPGTEAFF
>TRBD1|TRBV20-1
CSASGPGQGVLAFF
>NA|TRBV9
CASSAVTGSETQYF
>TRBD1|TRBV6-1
CASSKAGGKYGYTF
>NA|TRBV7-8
CASSFGLLNTEAFF
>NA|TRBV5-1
CASSPGASGQETQYF
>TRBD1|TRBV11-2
CASSPKDRGRDGYTF
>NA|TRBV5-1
CASSARERAEAFF
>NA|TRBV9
CASSVAASPGTEAFF
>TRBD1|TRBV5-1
CASSLWRTGETQYF
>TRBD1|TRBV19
CATYRGGGYTF
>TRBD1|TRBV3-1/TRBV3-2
CASSHEDRGRGSNQPQHF